This is a list of T cell receptor beta chains from one sample in a study of blood T cell repertoires in COVID-19. The data were produced by immunoSEQ multiplex PCR, yet TCRdb's version contains in-frame clones alone and is incomplete. The sample has a few hundred thousand clones; 85% to 90% are singletons. The source material was PBMCs or T cells enriched from blood (not recorded which). The source of these receptors is a woman between 18 and 30 years old who had recovered from COVID-19. The CDR3 runs from the conserved cysteine through the conserved F or W. Fields, in order: D gene, J gene, V gene, CDR3 protein, CDR3 DNA. D genes are given only for firm matches.

. | TRBJ2-7 | TRBV25-1 | CASSEYYEQYF | TGTGCCAGCAGTGAGTACTACGAGCAGTACTTC
TRBD1 | TRBJ1-6 | TRBV9 | CASSGQGRNSPLHF | TGTGCCAGCAGCGGACAGGGGCGAAATTCACCCCTCCACTTT
. | TRBJ2-5 | TRBV2 | CASSDGDVKTQYF | TGTGCCAGCAGTGACGGGGATGTGAAGACCCAGTACTTC
. | TRBJ1-1 | TRBV20-1 | CSASADINTEAFF | TGCAGTGCTAGTGCAGATATAAACACTGAAGCTTTCTTT
. | TRBJ1-2 | TRBV9 | CASSVGEISGYTF | TGTGCCAGCAGCGTAGGCGAAATAAGTGGCTACACCTTC
. | TRBJ1-2 | TRBV7-8 | CASSSRVNYGYTF | TGTGCCAGCAGCTCTAGAGTTAACTATGGCTACACCTTC
. | TRBJ1-1 | TRBV11-2 | CASSLVGGNTEAFF | TGTGCCAGCAGCTTAGTCGGGGGTAACACTGAAGCTTTCTTT
TRBD1 | TRBJ1-1 | TRBV6-5 | CASSRTGGSHTEAFF | TGTGCCAGCAGTCGTACAGGGGGCTCCCACACTGAAGCTTTCTTT
TRBD1 | TRBJ1-3 | TRBV18 | CASSQPGQGKGGNTIYF | TGTGCCAGCTCACAACCGGGACAGGGGAAAGGTGGAAACACCATATATTTT
TRBD1 | TRBJ1-4 | TRBV2 | CASSQLQGAGEKLFF | TGTGCCAGCAGTCAGCTCCAGGGGGCAGGGGAAAAACTGTTTTTT
. | TRBJ1-4 | TRBV7-8 | CASSPGRAGEKNEKLFF | TGTGCCAGCAGCCCTGGTCGGGCGGGGGAAAAGAATGAAAAACTGTTTTTT
TRBD1 | TRBJ1-1 | TRBV28 | CASIGQGAGAFF | TGTGCCAGCATAGGACAGGGGGCCGGGGCTTTCTTT
TRBD1 | TRBJ1-2 | TRBV9 | CASSVEGQGALGYTF | TGTGCCAGCAGCGTAGAAGGACAGGGGGCGTTGGGCTACACCTTC
TRBD1 | TRBJ1-2 | TRBV6-5 | CASGGSRDRVGYTF | TGTGCCAGCGGGGGCTCGAGGGACAGGGTTGGCTACACCTTC
TRBD1 | TRBJ1-2 | TRBV7-9 | CASSLADREEGYTF | TGTGCCAGCAGCTTAGCGGACAGGGAAGAGGGCTACACCTTC
. | TRBJ1-5 | TRBV30 | CAWSVQGQQPQHF | TGTGCCTGGAGTGTCCAGGGACAACAGCCCCAGCATTTT
. | TRBJ1-2 | TRBV25-1 | CASIGAGLEGYTF | TGTGCCAGCATAGGGGCAGGGCTGGAAGGCTACACCTTC